Listed below are T cell receptor beta chains from one sample, sequenced in a study of blood T cell repertoires in COVID-19. Using immunoSEQ multiplex PCR, the repertoire was profiled, and TCRdb retains in-frame clones only, with some absent. The sample lists 78,000 or so clones, roughly 80% occurring once. The sample comprised peripheral blood. These receptors all stem from an elderly man with acute or convalescent COVID-19. Each CDR3 is given with its conserved first and last residue. Fields, in order: D gene, clone size, J gene, CDR3 length, V gene, CDR3 protein, CDR3 DNA. A D gene is named only where the DNA matches it firmly. Only some rows state a clone size, as once, few, many or a class for expanded clones.

TRBD2	NA	TRBJ2-1	18	TRBV5-1	CASSLAGLSGGSYNEQFF	TGCGCCAGCAGCTTGGCTGGGCTTAGCGGGGGCTCCTACAATGAGCAGTTCTTC
NA	NA	TRBJ1-1	14	TRBV19	CASSTIRTVTEAFF	TGTGCCAGTAGTACCATCAGGACAGTCACTGAAGCTTTCTTT
NA	once	TRBJ1-3	13	TRBV6-5	CASTISSGNTIYF	TGTGCCAGCACAATCAGCTCTGGAAACACCATATATTTT
TRBD2	NA	TRBJ2-1	15	TRBV19	CASSIARGVYNEQFF	TGTGCCAGTAGTATAGCGCGGGGGGTCTACAATGAGCAGTTCTTC
NA	once	TRBJ2-3	14	TRBV30	CAWRQTGSTDTQYF	TGTGCCTGGAGACAAACAGGCAGCACAGATACGCAGTATTTT
TRBD2	NA	TRBJ2-1	16	TRBV5-4	CASSPGLAGGYNEQFF	TGTGCCAGCAGCCCCGGACTAGCGGGGGGGTACAATGAGCAGTTCTTC
NA	NA	TRBJ2-1	21	TRBV5-1	CASSSPAPHRGGVLSYNEQFF	TGCGCCAGCAGCTCCCCGGCTCCGCATAGGGGCGGGGTATTGTCCTACAATGAGCAGTTCTTC
TRBD1	NA	TRBJ1-4	15	TRBV7-8	CASSPRQGVGGKLFF	TGTGCCAGCAGCCCGCGGCAGGGGGTAGGCGGAAAACTGTTTTTT
TRBD1	once	TRBJ1-2	14	TRBV18	CASSGTGPNYGYTF	TGTGCCAGCTCAGGGACAGGTCCTAACTATGGCTACACCTTC
NA	NA	TRBJ2-3	17	TRBV7-9	CASSLKQGSLYTDTQYF	TGTGCCAGCAGCCTAAAACAGGGCTCCCTTTACACAGATACGCAGTATTTT
TRBD2	NA	TRBJ2-5	14	TRBV6-5	CASGGTSGAETQYF	TGTGCCAGCGGGGGGACTAGCGGTGCAGAGACCCAGTACTTC
NA	NA	TRBJ2-5	13	TRBV2	CASSRDTQETQYF	TGTGCCAGCAGTCGGGACACCCAAGAGACCCAGTACTTC
TRBD1	NA	TRBJ1-1	13	TRBV6-1	CASSEGDRPGAFF	TGTGCCAGCAGTGAGGGGGACAGGCCTGGCGCTTTCTTT
NA	once	TRBJ1-4	13	TRBV20-1	CSASKRGGEKLFF	TGCAGTGCTAGTAAACGTGGAGGTGAAAAACTGTTTTTT
NA	NA	TRBJ2-7	12	TRBV11-2	CASSPDYGEQYF	TGTGCCAGCAGCCCCGACTACGGCGAGCAGTACTTC
TRBD2	NA	TRBJ2-5	13	TRBV19	CASSMRGTETQYF	TGTGCCAGTAGTATGCGGGGGACGGAGACCCAGTACTTC
NA	NA	TRBJ1-1	12	TRBV6-5	CASSFRGTEAFF	TGTGCCAGCAGTTTCAGGGGCACCGAAGCTTTCTTT
TRBD1	NA	TRBJ2-5	14	TRBV5-1	CASSGGQAGETQYF	TGCGCCAGCAGCGGAGGACAGGCCGGGGAGACCCAGTACTTC
NA	few	TRBJ1-3	15	TRBV6-5	CASSFLDSSGNTIYF	TGTGCCAGCAGTTTCCTCGACAGCTCTGGAAACACCATATATTTT
NA	NA	TRBJ1-4	14	TRBV7-9	CASSAGTSNEKLFF	TGTGCCAGCAGCGCCGGGACATCGAATGAAAAACTGTTTTTT
TRBD2	NA	TRBJ2-5	15	TRBV4-1	CASSPAGANQETQYF	TGCGCCAGCAGTCCAGCGGGGGCTAACCAAGAGACCCAGTACTTC
NA	NA	TRBJ2-1	17	TRBV5-1	CASSLAEGSYSYNEQFF	TGCGCCAGCAGCTTGGCGGAGGGGTCCTATTCCTACAATGAGCAGTTCTTC
NA	NA	TRBJ1-1	15	TRBV7-9	CASSPRQDPNTEAFF	TGTGCCAGCAGCCCTAGACAGGACCCGAACACTGAAGCTTTCTTT
NA	NA	TRBJ1-2	14	TRBV5-1	CASSPPGQGLGYTF	TGCGCCAGCAGCCCGCCAGGGCAGGGATTGGGCTACACCTTC
TRBD1	NA	TRBJ1-1	12	TRBV7-3	CASSLTGDEAFF	TGTGCCAGCAGCTTGACAGGGGATGAAGCTTTCTTT
NA	few	TRBJ2-7	13	TRBV9	CASSAGGPDEQYF	TGTGCCAGCAGCGCCGGAGGTCCTGATGAGCAGTACTTC
NA	NA	TRBJ1-3	16	TRBV6-5	CASSYSPPADGNTIYF	TGTGCCAGCAGTTACTCTCCACCGGCGGATGGAAACACCATATATTTT
NA	NA	TRBJ1-6	15	TRBV7-9	CASSLRDTHNSPLHF	TGTGCCAGCAGCTTACGGGACACTCACAATTCACCCCTCCACTTT
NA	NA	TRBJ1-3	14	TRBV4-1	CASSRSGSGNTIYF	TGCGCCAGCAGCCGCAGTGGCTCTGGAAACACCATATATTTT
NA	NA	TRBJ1-4	16	TRBV7-8	CASSLKGGWPNEKLFF	TGTGCCAGCAGCTTAAAAGGGGGTTGGCCTAATGAAAAACTGTTTTTT
NA	NA	TRBJ2-2	14	TRBV20-1	CSASGQPNTGELFF	TGCAGTGCTAGTGGACAGCCGAACACCGGGGAGCTGTTTTTT
NA	NA	TRBJ1-2	12	TRBV30	CAWSENRRGYTF	TGTGCCTGGAGTGAAAACAGGCGCGGCTACACCTTC
NA	NA	TRBJ2-7	11	TRBV5-4	CASTFGGEQYF	TGTGCCAGCACCTTTGGAGGGGAGCAGTACTTC
TRBD1	NA	TRBJ1-5	17	TRBV23-1	CASSQYRDRDSNQPQHF	TGCGCCAGCAGTCAATACCGGGACAGGGATAGCAATCAGCCCCAGCATTTT
NA	NA	TRBJ2-5	12	TRBV6-5	CASQATQETQYF	TGTGCCAGCCAGGCGACCCAAGAGACCCAGTACTTC
NA	few	TRBJ1-1	17	TRBV5-6	CASRSPVSRGGNTEAFF	TGTGCCAGCAGATCCCCGGTTTCAAGGGGGGGAAACACTGAAGCTTTCTTT
NA	NA	TRBJ2-3	13	TRBV9	CASSVTSTDTQYF	TGTGCCAGCAGCGTAACTAGCACAGATACGCAGTATTTT
NA	NA	TRBJ2-5	13	TRBV7-2	CASSFTGSETQYF	TGTGCCAGCAGCTTTACAGGGTCAGAGACCCAGTACTTC
NA	NA	TRBJ1-2	12	TRBV10-1	CASSRVCYGYTF	TGCGCCAGCAGCAGGGTTTGCTATGGCTACACCTTC
NA	NA	TRBJ2-3	15	TRBV7-3	CASSLTRARADTQYF	TGTGCCAGCAGCTTAACCCGGGCCAGGGCAGATACGCAGTATTTT
NA	NA	TRBJ1-4	13	TRBV12-3/TRBV12-4	CATRRDYNEKLFF	TGTGCCACCCGCCGGGACTATAATGAAAAACTGTTTTTT
TRBD2	NA	TRBJ2-5	15	TRBV9	CASSLSGTYQETQYF	TGTGCCAGCAGCCTTAGCGGGACTTATCAAGAGACCCAGTACTTC
TRBD1	once	TRBJ2-1	18	TRBV4-1	CASSQDPSDRGSYNEQFF	TGCGCCAGCAGCCAAGATCCGTCGGACAGGGGCTCCTACAATGAGCAGTTCTTC
NA	NA	TRBJ1-2	15	TRBV19	CAILKEDLSYYGYTF	TGTGCCATTCTAAAGGAGGATTTGAGTTACTATGGCTACACCTTC
NA	NA	TRBJ2-5	14	TRBV7-9	CASSLGLTGETQYF	TGTGCCAGCAGCCTCGGTCTCACGGGAGAGACCCAGTACTTC
NA	NA	TRBJ1-2	17	TRBV7-3	CASSFLRERRADYGYTF	TGTGCCAGCAGCTTCCTCCGCGAGAGGAGGGCTGACTATGGCTACACCTTC